A few counts support the clone carrying this T cell receptor beta chain. The antigen is unknown. This record comes from a study of cytomegalovirus exposure and HLA in healthy donors. TCRdb keeps only in-frame clones here, not all; method: immunoSEQ multiplex PCR. The sample holds about 73,000 clones, approximately 90% seen once. Study-level results: Whilst most TCR sequences proved rare, a subset of public TCRs occurred across many donors.

The CDR3 totals 12 residues. V shed 0 bases and J shed 11 bases, with 11 bases lying between them. Germline CDR1 and CDR2: SGHDT and YYEEEE. Sequences were obtained from PBMCs. The origin of this receptor is a woman younger than 35 in good health and CMV-seropositive. The chain carries TRBV5-6 and TRBJ2-5; D unclear. The CDR3 reads CASSLGRLTQYF. The CDR3 region has the DNA TGTGCCAGCAGCTTGGGGCGGTTGACTCAGTACTTC.